This T cell receptor beta chain was recovered during a study of blood T cell repertoires in COVID-19. Study at large: Sample material is recorded as cDNA or gDNA derived from T cells, B-cell-depleted T cells, or PBMCs.

In its sample, this clone was seen once. This CDR3 is built from 17 residues. In germline, CDR1 is MRHNA, CDR2 SNTAGT. Trimming at V came to 7 bases and at J to 4 bases, leaving 19 bases not matched to a gene. Original data processing: Amplified reference gene primers provided the basis for estimating nucleated cell counts. Measured with immunoSEQ multiplex PCR; TCRdb has only the in-frame clones, and not every one. V, J and clone size reflect that table, while D and trimming were determined from the DNA. The sample lists approximately 230,000 clones, around 83% occurring once. This chain joins TRBV6-4 and TRBJ2-7, with 7 bases fitting TRBD1. This TCR derives from an elderly man with acute or convalescent COVID-19. Specimen: peripheral blood. The CDR3 coding sequence is TGTGCCAGCAACACCCGGAATTGGGGACAGAGGAGTTACGAGCAGTACTTC. Translated: CASNTRNWGQRSYEQYF.